This TCR beta chain was retrieved from a study of cytomegalovirus exposure and HLA in healthy donors. General study points: It was 150 to 200 TCR beta chains that were listed as cytomegalovirus-associated.

The PCR was carried out with 60 Vbeta primers and 13 Jbeta primers. Source study methods: Roughly 10 million shared chains were among the about 80 million unique TCR beta chains that a later analysis counted. The table came from immunoSEQ multiplex PCR; TCRdb's copy has only in-frame clones and leaves some out. V and J calls and clone size follow that table, whereas D and trimming were derived from the DNA. The sample's table shows tens of thousands of clones. After removal of 5 bases from V and 2 bases from J, the junction contained 10 bases not matched to a gene. Per the germline V gene, CDR1 is SGHVS and CDR2 is FQNEAQ. CDR3 length equals 17 residues. In regard to this clone: The antigen is unknown.

The sequencing sample was made of PBMCs. The origin of this receptor is a man between 18 and 35 years old in good health and CMV-seropositive. This rearrangement joins TRBV7-8 to TRBJ2-1, with 9 bases aligning to TRBD2. CDR3 coding DNA: TGTGCCAGCAGCCCGTCTGGCGCGGGAGGGACCTACAATGAGCAGTTCTTC. It translates to CASSPSGAGGTYNEQFF.